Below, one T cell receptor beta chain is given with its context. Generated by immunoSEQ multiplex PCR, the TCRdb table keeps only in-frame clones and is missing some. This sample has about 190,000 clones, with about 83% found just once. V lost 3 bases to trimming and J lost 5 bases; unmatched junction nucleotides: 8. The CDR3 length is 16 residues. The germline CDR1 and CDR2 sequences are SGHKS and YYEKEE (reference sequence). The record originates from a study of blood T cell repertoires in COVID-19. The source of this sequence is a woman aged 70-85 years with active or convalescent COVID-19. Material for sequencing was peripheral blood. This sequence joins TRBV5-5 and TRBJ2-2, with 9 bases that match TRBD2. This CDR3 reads CASSSGGGGVTGELFF. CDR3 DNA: TGTGCCAGCAGCTCCGGCGGGGGGGGCGTAACCGGGGAGCTGTTTTTT.